This T cell receptor (beta chain) was recorded in a study of blood T cell repertoires in COVID-19. Study context: The cDNA or gDNA used as material had been derived from T cells, B-cell-depleted T cells, or PBMCs.

Source study methods: Using reference gene primer amplification, nucleated cell counts were estimated. This table comes from immunoSEQ multiplex PCR, and its TCRdb copy is limited to in-frame clones, with some not included. V and J calls and clone size are given by that table; D and trimming were obtained from the DNA. The sample has nearly 90,000 clones; roughly 91% are singletons. Sequencing used peripheral blood. This TCR came from a man younger than 30 with COVID-19, enrolled during active disease.

The chain's CDR3 is CASMGRGGETQYF. The DNA of the CDR3 is TGTGCCAGCATGGGAAGGGGGGGGGAGACCCAGTACTTC. The chain is built from TRBV12-3 or TRBV12-4 and TRBJ2-5; perhaps TRBD2 as D (7 bases). The germline V and J ends were trimmed by 7 bases and 5 bases, with 14 bases remaining between them. The CDR3 has 13 amino acids.